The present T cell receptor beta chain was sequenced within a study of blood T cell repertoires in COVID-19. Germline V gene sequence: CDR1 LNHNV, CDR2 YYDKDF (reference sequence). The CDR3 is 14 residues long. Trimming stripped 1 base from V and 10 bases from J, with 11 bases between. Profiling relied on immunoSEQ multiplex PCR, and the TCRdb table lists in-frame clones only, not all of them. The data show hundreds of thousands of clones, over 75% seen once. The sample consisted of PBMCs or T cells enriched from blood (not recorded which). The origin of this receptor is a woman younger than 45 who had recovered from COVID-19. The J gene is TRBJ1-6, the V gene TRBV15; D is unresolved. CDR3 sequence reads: CATSRVAGSSPLHF. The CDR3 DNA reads TGTGCCACCAGCAGAGTAGCGGGGAGCTCACCCCTCCACTTT.